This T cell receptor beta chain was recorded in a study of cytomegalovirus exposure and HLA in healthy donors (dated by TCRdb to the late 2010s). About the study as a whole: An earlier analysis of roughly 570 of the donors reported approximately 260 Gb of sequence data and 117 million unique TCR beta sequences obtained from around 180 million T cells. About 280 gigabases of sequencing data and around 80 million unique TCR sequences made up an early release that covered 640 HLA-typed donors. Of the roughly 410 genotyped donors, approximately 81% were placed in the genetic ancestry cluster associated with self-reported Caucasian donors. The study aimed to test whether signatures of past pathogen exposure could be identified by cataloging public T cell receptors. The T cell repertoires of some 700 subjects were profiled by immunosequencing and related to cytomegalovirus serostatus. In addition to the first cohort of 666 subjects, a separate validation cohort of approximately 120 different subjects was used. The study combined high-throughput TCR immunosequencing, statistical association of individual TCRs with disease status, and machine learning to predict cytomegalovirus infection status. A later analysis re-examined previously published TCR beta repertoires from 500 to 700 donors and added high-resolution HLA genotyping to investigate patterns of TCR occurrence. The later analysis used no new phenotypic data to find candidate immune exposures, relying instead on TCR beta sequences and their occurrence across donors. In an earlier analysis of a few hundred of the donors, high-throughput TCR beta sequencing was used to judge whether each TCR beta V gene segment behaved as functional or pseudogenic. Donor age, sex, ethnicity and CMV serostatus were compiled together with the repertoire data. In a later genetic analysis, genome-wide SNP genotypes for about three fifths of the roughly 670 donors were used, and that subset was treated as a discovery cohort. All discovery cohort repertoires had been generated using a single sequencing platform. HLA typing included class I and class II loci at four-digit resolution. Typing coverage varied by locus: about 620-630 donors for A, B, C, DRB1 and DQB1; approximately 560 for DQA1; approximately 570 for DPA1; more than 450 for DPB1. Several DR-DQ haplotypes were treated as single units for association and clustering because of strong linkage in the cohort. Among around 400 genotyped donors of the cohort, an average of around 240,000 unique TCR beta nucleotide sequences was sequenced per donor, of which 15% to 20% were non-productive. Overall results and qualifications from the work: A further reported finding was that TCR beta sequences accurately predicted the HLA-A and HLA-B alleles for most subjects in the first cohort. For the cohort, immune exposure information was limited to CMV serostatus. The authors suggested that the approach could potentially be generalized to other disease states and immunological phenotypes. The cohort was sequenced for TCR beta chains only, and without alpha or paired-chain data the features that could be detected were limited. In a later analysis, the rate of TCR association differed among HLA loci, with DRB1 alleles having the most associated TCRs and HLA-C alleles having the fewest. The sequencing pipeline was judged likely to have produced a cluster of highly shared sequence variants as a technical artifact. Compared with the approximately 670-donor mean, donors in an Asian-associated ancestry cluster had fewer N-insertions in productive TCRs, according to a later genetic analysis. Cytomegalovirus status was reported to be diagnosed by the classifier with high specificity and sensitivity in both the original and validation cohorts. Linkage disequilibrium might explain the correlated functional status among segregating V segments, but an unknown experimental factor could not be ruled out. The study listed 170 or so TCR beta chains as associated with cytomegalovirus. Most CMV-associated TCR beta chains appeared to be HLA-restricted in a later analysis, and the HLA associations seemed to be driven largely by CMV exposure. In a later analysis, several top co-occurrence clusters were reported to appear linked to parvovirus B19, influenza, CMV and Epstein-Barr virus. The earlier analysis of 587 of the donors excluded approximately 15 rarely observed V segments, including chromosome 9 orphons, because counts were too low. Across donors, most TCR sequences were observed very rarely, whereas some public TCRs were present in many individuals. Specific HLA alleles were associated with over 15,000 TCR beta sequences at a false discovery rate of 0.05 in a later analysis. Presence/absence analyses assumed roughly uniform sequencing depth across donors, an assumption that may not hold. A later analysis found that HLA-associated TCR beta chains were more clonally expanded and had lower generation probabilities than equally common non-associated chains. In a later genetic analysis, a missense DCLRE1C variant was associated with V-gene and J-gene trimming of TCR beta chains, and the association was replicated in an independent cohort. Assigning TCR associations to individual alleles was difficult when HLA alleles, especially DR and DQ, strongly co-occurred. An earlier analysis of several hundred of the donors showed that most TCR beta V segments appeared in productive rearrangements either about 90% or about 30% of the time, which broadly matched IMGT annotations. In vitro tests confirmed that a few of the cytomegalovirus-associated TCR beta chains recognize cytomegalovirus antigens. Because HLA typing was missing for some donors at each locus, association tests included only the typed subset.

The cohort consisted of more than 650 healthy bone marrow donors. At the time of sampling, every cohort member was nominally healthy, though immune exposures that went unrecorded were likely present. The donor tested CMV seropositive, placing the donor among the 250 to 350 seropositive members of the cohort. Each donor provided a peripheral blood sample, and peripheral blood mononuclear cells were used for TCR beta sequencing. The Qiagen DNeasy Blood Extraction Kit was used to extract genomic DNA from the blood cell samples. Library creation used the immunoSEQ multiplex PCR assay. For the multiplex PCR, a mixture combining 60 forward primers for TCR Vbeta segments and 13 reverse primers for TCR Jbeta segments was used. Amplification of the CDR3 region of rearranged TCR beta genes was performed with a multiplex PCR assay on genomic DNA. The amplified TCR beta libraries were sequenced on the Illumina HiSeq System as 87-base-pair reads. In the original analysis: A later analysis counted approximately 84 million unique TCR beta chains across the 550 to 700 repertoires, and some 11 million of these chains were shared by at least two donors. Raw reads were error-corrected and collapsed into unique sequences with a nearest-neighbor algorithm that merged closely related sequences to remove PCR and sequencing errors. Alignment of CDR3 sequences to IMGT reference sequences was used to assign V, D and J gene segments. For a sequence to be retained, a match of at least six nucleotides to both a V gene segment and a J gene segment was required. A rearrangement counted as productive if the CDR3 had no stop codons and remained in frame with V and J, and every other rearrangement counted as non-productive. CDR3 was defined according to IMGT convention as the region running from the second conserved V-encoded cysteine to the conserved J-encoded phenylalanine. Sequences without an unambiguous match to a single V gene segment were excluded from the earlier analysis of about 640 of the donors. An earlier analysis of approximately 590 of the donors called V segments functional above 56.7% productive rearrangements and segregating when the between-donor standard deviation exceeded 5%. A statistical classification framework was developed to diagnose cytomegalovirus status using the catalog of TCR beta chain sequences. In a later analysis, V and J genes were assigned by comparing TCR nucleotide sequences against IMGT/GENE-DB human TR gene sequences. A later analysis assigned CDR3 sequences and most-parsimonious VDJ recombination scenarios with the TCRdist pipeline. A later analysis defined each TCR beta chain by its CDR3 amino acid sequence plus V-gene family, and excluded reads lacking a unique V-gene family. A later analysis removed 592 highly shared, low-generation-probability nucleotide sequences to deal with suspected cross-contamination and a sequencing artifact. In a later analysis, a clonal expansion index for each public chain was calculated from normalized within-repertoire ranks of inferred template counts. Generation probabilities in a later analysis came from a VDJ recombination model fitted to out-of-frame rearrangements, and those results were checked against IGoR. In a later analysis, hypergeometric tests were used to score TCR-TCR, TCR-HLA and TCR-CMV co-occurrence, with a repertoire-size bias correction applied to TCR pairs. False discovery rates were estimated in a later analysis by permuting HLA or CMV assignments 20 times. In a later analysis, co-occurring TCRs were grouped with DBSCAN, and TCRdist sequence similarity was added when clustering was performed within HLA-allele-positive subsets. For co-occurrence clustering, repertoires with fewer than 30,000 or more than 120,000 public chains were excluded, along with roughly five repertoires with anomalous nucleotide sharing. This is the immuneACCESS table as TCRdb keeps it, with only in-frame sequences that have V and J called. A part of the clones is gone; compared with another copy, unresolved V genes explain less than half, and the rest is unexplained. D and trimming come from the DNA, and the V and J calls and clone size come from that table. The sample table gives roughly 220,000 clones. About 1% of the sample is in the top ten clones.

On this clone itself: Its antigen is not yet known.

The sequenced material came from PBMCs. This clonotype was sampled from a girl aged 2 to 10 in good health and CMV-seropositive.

CDR3 loop: CASSLSRGHPEFTYEQYF. DNA sequence: TGTGCCAGCAGCTTATCCAGGGGTCATCCTGAGTTCACTTACGAGCAGTACTTC. This sequence uses TRBV7-9 and TRBJ2-7; TRBD1 is perhaps the D gene, given 6 matching bases. Cut back by 2 bases and 4 bases, the V and J ends lie 24 bases apart. The CDR3 numbers 18 residues from cysteine through phenylalanine. Only the CDR3 region is kept as DNA, spanning 54 bases read in frame from base 1. Reading the germline V gene (reference sequence) gives CDR1 SEHNR and CDR2 FQNEAQ.